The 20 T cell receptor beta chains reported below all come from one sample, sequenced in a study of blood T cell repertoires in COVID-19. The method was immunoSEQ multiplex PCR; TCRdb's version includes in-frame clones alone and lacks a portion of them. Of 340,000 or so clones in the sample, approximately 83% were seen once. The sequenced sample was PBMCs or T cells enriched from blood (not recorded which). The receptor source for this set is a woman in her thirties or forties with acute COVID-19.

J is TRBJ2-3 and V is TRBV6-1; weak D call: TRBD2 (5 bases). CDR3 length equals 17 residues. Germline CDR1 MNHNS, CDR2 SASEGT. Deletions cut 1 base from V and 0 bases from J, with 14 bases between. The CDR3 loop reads CASSEDLRGGSTDTQYF. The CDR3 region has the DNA TGTGCCAGCAGTGAAGACCTTCGCGGAGGCAGCACAGATACGCAGTATTTT.

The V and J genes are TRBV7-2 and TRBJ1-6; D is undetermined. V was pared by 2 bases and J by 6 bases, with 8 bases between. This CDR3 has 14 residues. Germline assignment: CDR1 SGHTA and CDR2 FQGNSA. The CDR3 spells CASSLFGVNSPLHF. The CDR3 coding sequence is TGTGCCAGCAGCTTATTCGGGGTTAATTCACCCCTCCACTTT.

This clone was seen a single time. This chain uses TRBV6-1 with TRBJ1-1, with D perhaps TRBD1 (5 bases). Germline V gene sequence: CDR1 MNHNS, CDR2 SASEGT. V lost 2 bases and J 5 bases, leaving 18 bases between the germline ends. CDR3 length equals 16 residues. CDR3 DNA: TGTGCCAGCAGTGAATGGTACAGGTTAATTTCTACTGAAGCTTTCTTT. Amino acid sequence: CASSEWYRLISTEAFF.

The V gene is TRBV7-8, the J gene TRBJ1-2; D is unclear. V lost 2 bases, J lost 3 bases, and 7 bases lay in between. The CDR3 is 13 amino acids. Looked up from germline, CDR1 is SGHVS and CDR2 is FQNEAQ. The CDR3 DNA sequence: TGTGCCAGCAGCTTATACCCAGACTATGGCTACACCTTC. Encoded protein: CASSLYPDYGYTF.

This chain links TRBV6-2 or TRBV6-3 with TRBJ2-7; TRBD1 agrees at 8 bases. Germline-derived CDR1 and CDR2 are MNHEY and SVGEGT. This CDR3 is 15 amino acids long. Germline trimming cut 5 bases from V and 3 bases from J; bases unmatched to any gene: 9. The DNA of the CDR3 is TGTGCCAGCAGTAAAAGGGGACAGGCCTACTACGAGCAGTACTTC. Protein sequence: CASSKRGQAYYEQYF.

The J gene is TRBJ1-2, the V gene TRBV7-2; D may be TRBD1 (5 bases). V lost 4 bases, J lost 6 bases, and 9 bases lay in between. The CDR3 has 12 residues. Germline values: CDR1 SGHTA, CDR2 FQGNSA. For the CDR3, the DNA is TGTGCCAGCAGCTCGGGACTGCATGGCTACACCTTC. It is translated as CASSSGLHGYTF.

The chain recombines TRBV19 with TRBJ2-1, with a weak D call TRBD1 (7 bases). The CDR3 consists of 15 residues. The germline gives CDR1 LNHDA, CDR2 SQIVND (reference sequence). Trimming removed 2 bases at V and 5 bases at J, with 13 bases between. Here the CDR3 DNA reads TGTGCCAGTAGTATAAGGAGGGGGCTAGACAATGAGCAGTTCTTC. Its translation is CASSIRRGLDNEQFF.

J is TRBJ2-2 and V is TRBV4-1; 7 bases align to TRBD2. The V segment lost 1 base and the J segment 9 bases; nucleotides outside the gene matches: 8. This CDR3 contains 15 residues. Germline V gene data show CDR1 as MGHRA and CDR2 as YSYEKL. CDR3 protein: CASSQVGAGTWELFF. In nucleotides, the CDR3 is TGCGCCAGCAGCCAAGTTGGAGCGGGAACCTGGGAGCTGTTTTTT.

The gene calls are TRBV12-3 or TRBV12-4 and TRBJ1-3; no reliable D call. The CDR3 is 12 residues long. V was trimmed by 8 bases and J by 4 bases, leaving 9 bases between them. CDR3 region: CASRSSGNTIYF. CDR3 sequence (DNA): TGTGCCAGCCGTTCGTCGGGAAACACCATATATTTT.

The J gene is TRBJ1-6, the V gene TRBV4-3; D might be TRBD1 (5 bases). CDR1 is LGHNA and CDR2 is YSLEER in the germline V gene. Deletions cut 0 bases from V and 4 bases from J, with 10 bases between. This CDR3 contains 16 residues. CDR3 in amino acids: CASSQDRGGYNSPLHF. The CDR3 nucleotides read TGCGCCAGCAGCCAAGATAGGGGTGGATATAATTCACCCCTCCACTTT.

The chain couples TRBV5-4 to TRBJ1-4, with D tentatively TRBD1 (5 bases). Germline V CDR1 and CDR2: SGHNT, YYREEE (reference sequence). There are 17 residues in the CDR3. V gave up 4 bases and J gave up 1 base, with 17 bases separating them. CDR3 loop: CASSAGWRGKTNEKLFF. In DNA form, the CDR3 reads TGTGCCAGCAGCGCGGGGTGGCGGGGGAAAACTAATGAAAAACTGTTTTTT.

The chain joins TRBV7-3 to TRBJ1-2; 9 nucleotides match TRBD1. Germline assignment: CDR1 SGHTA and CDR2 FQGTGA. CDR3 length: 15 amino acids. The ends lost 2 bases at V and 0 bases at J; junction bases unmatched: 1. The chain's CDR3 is CASSLGTGPNYGYTF. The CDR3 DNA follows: TGTGCCAGCAGCTTAGGGACAGGGCCTAACTATGGCTACACCTTC.

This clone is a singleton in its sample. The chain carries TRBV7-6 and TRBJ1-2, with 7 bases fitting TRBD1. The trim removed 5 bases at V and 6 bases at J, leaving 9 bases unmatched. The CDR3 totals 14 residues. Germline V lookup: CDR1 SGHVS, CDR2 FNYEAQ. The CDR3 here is CASSHLGQMNGYTF. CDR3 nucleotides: TGTGCCAGCAGCCACCTGGGACAGATGAATGGCTACACCTTC.

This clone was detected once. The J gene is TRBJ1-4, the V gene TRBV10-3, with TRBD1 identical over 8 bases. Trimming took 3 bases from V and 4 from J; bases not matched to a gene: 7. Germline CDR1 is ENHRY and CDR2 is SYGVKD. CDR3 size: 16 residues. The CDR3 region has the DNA TGTGCCATCAGTGAAACCGGGACAGGTATTAATGAAAAACTGTTTTTT. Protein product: CAISETGTGINEKLFF.

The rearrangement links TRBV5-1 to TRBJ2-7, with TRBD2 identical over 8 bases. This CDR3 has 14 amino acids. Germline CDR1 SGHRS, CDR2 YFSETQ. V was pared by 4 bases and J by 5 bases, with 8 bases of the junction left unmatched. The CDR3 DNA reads TGCGCCAGCAGCCGAACGGGACTAGTCAACGAGCAGTACTTC. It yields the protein CASSRTGLVNEQYF.

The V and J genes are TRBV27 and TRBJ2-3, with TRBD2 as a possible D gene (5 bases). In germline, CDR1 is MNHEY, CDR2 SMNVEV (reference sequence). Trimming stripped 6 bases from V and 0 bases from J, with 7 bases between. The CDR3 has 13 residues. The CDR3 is CASRGSSTDTQYF. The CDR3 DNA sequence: TGTGCCAGCAGAGGGAGTAGCACAGATACGCAGTATTTT.

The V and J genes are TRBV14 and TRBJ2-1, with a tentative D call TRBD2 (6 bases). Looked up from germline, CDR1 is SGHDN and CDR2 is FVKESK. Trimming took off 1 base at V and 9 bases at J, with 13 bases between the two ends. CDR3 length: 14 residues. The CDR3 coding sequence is TGTGCCAGCAGCCAAGCGGGAGCGTTGAGTGAGCAGTTCTTC. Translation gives CASSQAGALSEQFF.

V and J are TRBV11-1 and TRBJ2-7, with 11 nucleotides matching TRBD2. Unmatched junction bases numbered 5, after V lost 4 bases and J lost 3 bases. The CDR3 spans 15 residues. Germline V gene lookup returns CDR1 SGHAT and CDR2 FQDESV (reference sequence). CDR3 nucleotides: TGTGCCAGCAGCTGGACTAGCGGGCCTCTCTACGAGCAGTACTTC. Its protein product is CASSWTSGPLYEQYF. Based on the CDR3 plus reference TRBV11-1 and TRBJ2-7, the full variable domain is EAEVAQSPRYKITEKSQAVAFWCDPISGHATLYWYRQILGQGPELLVQFQDESVVDDSQLPKDRFSAERLKGVDSTLKIQPAELGDSAMYLCASSWTSGPLYEQYFGPGTRLTVT.

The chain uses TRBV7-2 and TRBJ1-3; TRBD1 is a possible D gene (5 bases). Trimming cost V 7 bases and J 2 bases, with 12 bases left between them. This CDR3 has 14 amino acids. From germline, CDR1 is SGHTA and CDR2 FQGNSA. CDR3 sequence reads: CASNLKTAGNTIYF. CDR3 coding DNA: TGTGCCAGCAACCTCAAGACAGCTGGAAACACCATATATTTT.

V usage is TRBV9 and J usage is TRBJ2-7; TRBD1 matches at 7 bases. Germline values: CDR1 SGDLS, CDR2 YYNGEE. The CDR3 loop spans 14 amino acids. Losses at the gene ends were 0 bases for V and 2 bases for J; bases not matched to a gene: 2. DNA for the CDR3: TGTGCCAGCAGCGTAGATCAGGGGGCCTACGAGCAGTACTTC. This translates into CASSVDQGAYEQYF.